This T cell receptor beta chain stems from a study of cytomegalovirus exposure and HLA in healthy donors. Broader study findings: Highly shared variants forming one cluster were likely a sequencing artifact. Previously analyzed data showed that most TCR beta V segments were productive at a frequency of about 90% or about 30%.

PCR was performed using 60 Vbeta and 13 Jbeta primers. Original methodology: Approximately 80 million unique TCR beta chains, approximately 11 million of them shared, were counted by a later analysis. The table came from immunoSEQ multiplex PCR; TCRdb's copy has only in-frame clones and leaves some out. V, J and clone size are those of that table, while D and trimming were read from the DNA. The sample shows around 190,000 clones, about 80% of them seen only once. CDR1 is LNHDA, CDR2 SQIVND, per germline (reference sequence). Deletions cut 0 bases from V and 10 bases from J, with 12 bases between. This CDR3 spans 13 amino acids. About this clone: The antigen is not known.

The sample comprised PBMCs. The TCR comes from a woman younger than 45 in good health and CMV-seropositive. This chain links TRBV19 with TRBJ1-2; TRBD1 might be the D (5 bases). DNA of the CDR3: TGTGCCAGTAGTATAGATCAGGGTGGAGTCTACACCTTC. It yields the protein CASSIDQGGVYTF.